The text below deals with one TCR beta chain. Its antigen is undetermined. One junction end does not reproduce the germline sequence, and a read error may be involved. These data are taken from a study of tumor-infiltrating lymphocytes in primary liver carcinoma. Study context: Each of the samples returned roughly 3.5 to 7.13 million productive TCRbeta reads (a yield similar across tissue types).

Between roughly 17 and 30 mg of unsorted bulk tissue served as the source from which RNA and DNA were co-extracted. In every tumor sample, viable tumor cells made up over 80%. With 500 ng total RNA as template and a constant-region primer, TCR beta cDNA was made. Three nested multiplex PCR rounds, a slightly modified ARM-PCR, produced the libraries for TCR beta. TRBV1-TRBV30 forward primers and a C-beta reverse primer were used in the first two PCR rounds, which each ran for around 10 cycles. A single record per CDR3 protein comes from TCRdb applying MiXCR to the multiplex PCR reads. The sample shows 150,000 to 200,000 distinct CDR3 sequences, around four fifths of them seen only once. Study results and limitations: It was in tumors, not blood, that the top-250-clone fraction was significantly higher (p = 0.039).

Germline CDR1 is SNHLY and CDR2 is FYNNEI. The CDR3 loop spans 16 amino acids. The sequence was collected from a man aged 40-49 years with primary liver carcinoma and hepatitis B virus infection. The V gene is TRBV2, the J gene TRBJ2-3; 12 bases fit TRBD2. Sample: tumor tissue from primary liver carcinoma. CDR3 coding DNA: TGTGCCAGCAGTCGCGCTAGCGGGAGGGCAGGGGGTACGCATTATTTT. It is translated as CASSRASGRAGGTHYF.